The clone carrying this T cell receptor (beta chain) has more than one count but fewer than ten. The antigen is unknown. The data belong to a study of PD-1 blockade in classical Hodgkin lymphoma. At the level of the study: Every 2 weeks, patients had 3 mg/kg nivolumab intravenously.

TCRdb's table, derived via immunoSEQ multiplex PCR, lists solely in-frame clones and lacks some. Among tens of thousands of clones listed, roughly 87% were seen once. Study results and caveats: Baseline diversity was lower in partial responders and progressors than complete responders.

The germline V and J ends were trimmed by 6 bases and 3 bases, with 9 bases remaining between them. Germline loops: CDR1 LNHNV, CDR2 YYDKDF (reference sequence). The CDR3 sequence is 13 residues long. Every patient experienced relapse after autologous stem cell transplantation, and brentuximab vedotin exposure varied. This chain connects TRBV15 to TRBJ1-5, with no clear D. The sequencing used peripheral blood mononuclear cells (PBMCs), collected before the second cycle of nivolumab. The TCR sequence derives from a human donor with classical Hodgkin lymphoma. For the CDR3, the DNA is TGTGCCACCAGGAGCCAGATCAATCAGCCCCAGCATTTT. Translation gives CATRSQINQPQHF.